Sequencing of this T cell receptor beta chain was carried out in a study of OX40 agonist ivuxolimab in advanced cancers. There are a few counts of this clone. The antigen is not known. Study results and limitations: Specificity for antigen went undetermined in the expanded peripheral T cells. Clonal expansion by week 6 occurred in CD4+ and CD8+ blood T cells (at 0.1 to 3.0 mg/kg).

Profiling relied on immunoSEQ multiplex PCR, and the TCRdb table lists in-frame clones only, not all of them. The table includes about 51,000 clones, over 65% detected once. Trimming pared 3 bases from V and 7 bases from J, leaving 8 bases between. Germline V gene lookup returns CDR1 SGHNT and CDR2 YYREEE (reference sequence). CDR3 length: 11 residues. The receptor's source is an adult with an advanced solid tumor such as melanoma, head and neck, liver or kidney cancer. The source was CD4+ or CD8+ T cells sorted from blood, collected in a trial of the OX40 agonist ivuxolimab. This chain links TRBV5-4 with TRBJ2-7; no reliable D call. This chain's CDR3 is CASSSLREQYF. Here the CDR3 DNA reads TGTGCCAGCAGCTCCCTTAGGGAGCAGTACTTC.